This T cell receptor beta chain was found in a study of shared clonotypes between healthy human individuals. In the case of this clone: Its antigen remains unknown.

The naive CD8 population came from CD45RO-negative cells selected for CCR7, without terminally differentiated effector memory CD45RA+ cells. Donors, without exception, were Caucasian adults residing in Nashville, Tennessee. Produced via immunoSEQ multiplex PCR; TCRdb's table is partial and in-frame only. The sample has roughly 590,000 clones, 95% seen once. Points from the study as a whole: Tissue TCR repertoires likely differ from these blood-only repertoires. Naive CD4 clonotypes overlapped across a few donors at roughly 5.1%.

This CDR3 is 16 amino acids long. V was clipped by 2 bases and J by 0 bases, with 13 bases between them. CDR1 is MNHNS and CDR2 is SASEGT in the germline V gene. The sample taken for sequencing was naive CD8+ T cells sorted from blood. This chain uses TRBV6-1 with TRBJ2-5, with a possible D match to TRBD1 (5 bases). The clonotype was recovered from a woman in her 30s in good health. Here the CDR3 reads CASSEQAGLHQETQYF. In DNA, the CDR3 is TGTGCCAGCAGTGAACAGGCAGGGCTACACCAAGAGACCCAGTACTTC.